Reported below is one TCR beta chain. The specificity of this receptor is unknown. No base quality values were provided; no much bigger clone lies one nucleotide off. CDR1 SGHTA and CDR2 FQGNSA were looked up in the germline V gene. Relative to germline, V is missing 1 base and J is missing 2 bases, with 6 bases of the junction outside any gene match. From its cysteine to its phenylalanine, the CDR3 spans 17 amino acids. The entry retains the CDR3 DNA only, 51 bases that are in frame from base 1. This specimen belongs to a study of control samples from healthy donors and cancer patients (dated by TCRdb to between 2020 and 2021). The library was obtained by the immunoSEQ multiplex PCR assay. TCRdb holds this immuneACCESS table with in-frame rearrangements only. Some clones are missing; in checked studies, unresolved V genes explain under half, and the rest has no known cause. For this sample there are 150,000 to 200,000 clones; over 85% appear just once. Approximately 4% of the sample lies in the top ten.

Specimen: blood. This receptor was taken from an older woman in good health. The rearrangement joined TRBV7-2 to TRBJ2-7; 12 of the junction bases match TRBD2. The nucleotide sequence reads as follows: TGTGCCAGCAGCTTAGACCGGACTAGCGGGGCTACCTACGAGCAGTACTTC. Its translation reads: CASSLDRTSGATYEQYF.